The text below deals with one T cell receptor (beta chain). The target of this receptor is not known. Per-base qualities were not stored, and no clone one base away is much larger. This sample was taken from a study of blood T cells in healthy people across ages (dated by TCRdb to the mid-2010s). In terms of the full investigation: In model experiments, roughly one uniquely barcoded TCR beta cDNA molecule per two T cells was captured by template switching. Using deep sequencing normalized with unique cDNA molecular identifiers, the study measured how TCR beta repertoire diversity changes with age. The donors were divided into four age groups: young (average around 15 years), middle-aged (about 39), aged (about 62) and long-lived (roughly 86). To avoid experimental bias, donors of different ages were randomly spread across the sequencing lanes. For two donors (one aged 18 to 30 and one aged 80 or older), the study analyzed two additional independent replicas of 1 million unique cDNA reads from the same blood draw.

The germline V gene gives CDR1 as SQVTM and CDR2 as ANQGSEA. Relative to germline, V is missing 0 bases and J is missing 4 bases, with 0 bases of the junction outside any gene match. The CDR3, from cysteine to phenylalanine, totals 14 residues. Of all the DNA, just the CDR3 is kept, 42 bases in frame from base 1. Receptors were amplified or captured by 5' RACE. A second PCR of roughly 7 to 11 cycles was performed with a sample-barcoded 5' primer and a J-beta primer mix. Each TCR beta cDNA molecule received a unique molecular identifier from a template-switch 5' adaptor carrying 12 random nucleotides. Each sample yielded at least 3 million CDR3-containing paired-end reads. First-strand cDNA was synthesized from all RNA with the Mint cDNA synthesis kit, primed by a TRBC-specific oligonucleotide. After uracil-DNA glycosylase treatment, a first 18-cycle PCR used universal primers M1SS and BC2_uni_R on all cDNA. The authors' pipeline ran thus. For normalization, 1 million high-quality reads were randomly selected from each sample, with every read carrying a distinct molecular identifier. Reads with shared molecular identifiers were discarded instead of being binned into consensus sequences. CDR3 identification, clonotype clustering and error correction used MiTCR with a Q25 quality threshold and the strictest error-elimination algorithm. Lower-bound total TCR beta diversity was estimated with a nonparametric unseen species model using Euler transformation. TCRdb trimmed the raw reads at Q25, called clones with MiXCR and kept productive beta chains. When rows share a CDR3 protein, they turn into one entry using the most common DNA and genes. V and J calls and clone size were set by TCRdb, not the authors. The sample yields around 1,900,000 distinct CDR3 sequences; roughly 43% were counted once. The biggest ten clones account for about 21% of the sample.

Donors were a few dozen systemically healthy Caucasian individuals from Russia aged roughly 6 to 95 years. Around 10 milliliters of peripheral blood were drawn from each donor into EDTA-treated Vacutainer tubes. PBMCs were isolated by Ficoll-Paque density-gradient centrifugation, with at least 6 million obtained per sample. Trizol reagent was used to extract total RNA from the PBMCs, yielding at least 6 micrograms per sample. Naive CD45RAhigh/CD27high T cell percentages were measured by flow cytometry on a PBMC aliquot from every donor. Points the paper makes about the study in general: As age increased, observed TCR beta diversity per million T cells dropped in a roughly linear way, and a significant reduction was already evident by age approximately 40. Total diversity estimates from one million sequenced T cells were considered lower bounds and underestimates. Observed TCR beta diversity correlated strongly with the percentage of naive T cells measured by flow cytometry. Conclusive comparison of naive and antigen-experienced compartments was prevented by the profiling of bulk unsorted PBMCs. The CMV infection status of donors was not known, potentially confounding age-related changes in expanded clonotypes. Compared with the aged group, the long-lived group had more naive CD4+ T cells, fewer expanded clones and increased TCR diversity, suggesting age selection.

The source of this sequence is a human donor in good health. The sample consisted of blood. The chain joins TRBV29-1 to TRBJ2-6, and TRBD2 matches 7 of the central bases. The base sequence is TGCAGCGTTGAAGAAGCGGGGGGGGCCAACGTCCTGACTTTC. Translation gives CSVEEAGGANVLTF.